A single sample is the source of the 10 T cell receptor beta chains below, sequenced in a study of blood T cell repertoires in COVID-19. Using immunoSEQ multiplex PCR, the repertoire was profiled, and TCRdb retains in-frame clones only, with some absent. The table has 490,000 or so clones, more than 75% seen once. Material for sequencing was PBMCs or T cells enriched from blood (not recorded which). The receptor source for this set is a woman aged 40 to 50 who had recovered from COVID-19.

CDR3 bases: TGTGCCATCAGTGCCCTTAAAGAGACCCAGTACTTC. This gives the protein CAISALKETQYF. This chain uses TRBV10-3 with TRBJ2-5; D remains ambiguous. Germline assignment: CDR1 ENHRY and CDR2 SYGVKD. The ends were cut back, 4 bases at V and 3 bases at J, with 6 bases in the middle. The CDR3 has 12 residues.

Written as DNA, the CDR3 is TGTGCCAGCAGCTTAGTTGGGACAGGGGCATACAATGAGCAGTTCTTC. Translating gives CASSLVGTGAYNEQFF. V usage is TRBV7-2 and J usage is TRBJ2-1; 10 nucleotides line up with TRBD1. The ends lost 1 base at V and 4 bases at J; junction bases unmatched: 4. This CDR3 region has 16 residues. CDR1 SGHTA and CDR2 FQGNSA come from the germline V gene. Variable domain in full (rest from reference TRBV7-2 and TRBJ2-1): GAGVSQSPSNKVTEKGKDVELRCDPISGHTALYWYRQSLGQGLEFLIYFQGNSAPDKSGLPSDRFSAERTGGSVSTLTIQRTQQEDSAVYLCASSLVGTGAYNEQFFGPGTRLTVL.

V gene TRBV5-4 combines with J gene TRBJ1-1; no clear D gene. CDR1 is SGHNT, CDR2 YYREEE, per germline (reference sequence). Trimming removed 1 base at V and 4 bases at J, with 14 bases between. The CDR3 loop spans 15 amino acids. The CDR3 bases are TGTGCCAGCAGCTTGTCCTACCAGGCCCCCACTGAAGCTTTCTTT. Protein: CASSLSYQAPTEAFF.

This clone was observed a few times. This chain connects TRBV5-4 to TRBJ1-2; D is perhaps TRBD1 (6 bases). The CDR3 sequence is 15 residues long. V was shortened by 0 bases and J by 5 bases, with 14 bases between the two germline ends. The germline V gene has CDR1 SGHNT and CDR2 YYREEE (reference sequence). CDR3 sequence reads: CASSLDGRDTYGYTF. The CDR3 DNA follows: TGTGCCAGCAGCTTGGATGGACGGGACACATATGGCTACACCTTC.

The CDR3 spells CSVRQELNEKLFF. Here the CDR3 DNA reads TGCAGCGTTCGACAGGAGCTCAATGAAAAACTGTTTTTT. The chain employs TRBV29-1 and TRBJ1-4, with D tentatively TRBD1 (6 bases). The V gene's germline CDR1 is SQVTM and CDR2 ANQGSEA. This CDR3 has 13 amino acids. V was clipped by 5 bases and J by 5 bases, with 12 bases between them.

This clone appeared a few times. This chain joins TRBV5-8 and TRBJ1-6; possible D gene TRBD1, 5 bases. Germline assignment: CDR1 SGHTS and CDR2 YDEGEE. The V end lost 5 bases, the J end lost 5 bases, and 8 bases lay between the germline ends. CDR3 size: 13 residues. CDR3 amino acids: CASRTDDNSPLHF. CDR3 in DNA: TGTGCCAGCAGGACAGACGATAATTCACCCCTCCACTTT.

The chain carries TRBV19 and TRBJ1-2; weak D call: TRBD1 (6 bases). The germline gives CDR1 LNHDA, CDR2 SQIVND (reference sequence). CDR3 length: 17 residues. Trimming cost V 3 bases and J 4 bases, with 21 bases left between them. The CDR3 protein is CASSIRFRGGATYGYTF. CDR3 in DNA: TGTGCCAGTAGTATTCGGTTCCGCGGGGGGGCAACCTATGGCTACACCTTC.

The rearrangement joins TRBV9 to TRBJ1-6; 8 bases line up with TRBD1. Germline-derived CDR1 and CDR2 are SGDLS and YYNGEE. The CDR3 length is 16 residues. V shed 0 bases, J shed 7 bases, and the junction held 6 bases outside the gene matches. CDR3 DNA: TGTGCCAGCAGCGTAGCGTCGACAGGGGTGAATTCACCCCTCCACTTT. This gives the protein CASSVASTGVNSPLHF.

The chain employs TRBV24-1 and TRBJ2-7, with a tentative D call TRBD1 (5 bases). This CDR3 comprises 10 residues. Germline V gives CDR1 KGHDR, CDR2 SFDVKD. V dropped 11 bases and J dropped 9 bases, with 13 bases sitting between them. This CDR3 reads CAIIRVGQYF. The CDR3, as DNA: TGTGCCATTATCAGGGTCGGGCAGTACTTC.

This sequence joins TRBV19 and TRBJ1-3, with TRBD1 matching over 7 bases. V trimming: 5 bases; J trimming: 2 bases; junction bases outside the gene matches: 12. The CDR3 spans 17 residues. The germline CDR1 and CDR2 sequences are LNHDA and SQIVND (reference sequence). The CDR3 sequence: CASSSLTGKGAGNTIYF. The CDR3 nucleotides read TGTGCCAGTAGTTCACTGACAGGGAAGGGAGCTGGAAACACCATATATTTT. Together with reference TRBV19 and TRBJ1-3, the CDR3 gives the full variable domain: DGGITQSPKYLFRKEGQNVTLSCEQNLNHDAMYWYRQDPGQGLRLIYYSQIVNDFQKGDIAEGYSVSREKKESFPLTVTSAQKNPTAFYLCASSSLTGKGAGNTIYFGEGSWLTVV.